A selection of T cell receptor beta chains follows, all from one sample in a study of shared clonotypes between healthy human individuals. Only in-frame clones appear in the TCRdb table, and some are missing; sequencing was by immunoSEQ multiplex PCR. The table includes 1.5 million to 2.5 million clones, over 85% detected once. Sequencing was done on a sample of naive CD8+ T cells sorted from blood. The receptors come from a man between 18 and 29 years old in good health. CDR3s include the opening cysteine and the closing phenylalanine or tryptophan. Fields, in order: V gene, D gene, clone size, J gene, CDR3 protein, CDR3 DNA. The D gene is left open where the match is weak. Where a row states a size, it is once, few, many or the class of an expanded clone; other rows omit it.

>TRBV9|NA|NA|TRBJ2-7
CASSITGTASEQYF
TGTGCCAGCAGCATCACCGGGACTGCTTCCGAGCAGTACTTC
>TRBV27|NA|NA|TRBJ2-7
CASSFGRGEQYF
TGTGCCAGCAGTTTTGGTAGGGGCGAGCAGTACTTC
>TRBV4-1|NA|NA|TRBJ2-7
CASSPGSGPGTYEQYF
TGCGCCAGCAGCCCCGGGAGTGGACCGGGGACCTACGAGCAGTACTTC
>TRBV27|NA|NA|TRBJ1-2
CASSFGGAGYTF
TGTGCCAGCAGTTTCGGGGGAGCCGGCTACACCTTC
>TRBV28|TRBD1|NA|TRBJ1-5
CASSSQGALGSNQPQHF
TGTGCCAGCAGTTCCCAGGGGGCCCTCGGTAGCAATCAGCCCCAGCATTTT
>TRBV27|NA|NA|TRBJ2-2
CASTTLTPRGTGELFF
TGTGCCAGCACCACTCTTACGCCTCGGGGCACCGGGGAGCTGTTTTTT
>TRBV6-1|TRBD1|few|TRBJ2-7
CASSEGDSYEQYF
TGTGCCAGCAGTGAAGGGGACAGCTACGAGCAGTACTTC
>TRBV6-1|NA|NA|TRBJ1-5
CASSEARWANNQPQHF
TGTGCCAGCAGTGAAGCGAGGTGGGCCAACAATCAGCCCCAGCATTTT
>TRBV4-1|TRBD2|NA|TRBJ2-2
CASSQDPGLALTGELFF
TGCGCCAGCAGCCAAGATCCCGGACTAGCCCTTACCGGGGAGCTGTTTTTT
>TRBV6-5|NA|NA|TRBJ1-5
CASSYSRYNQPQHF
TGTGCCAGCAGTTACTCCCGGTATAATCAGCCCCAGCATTTT
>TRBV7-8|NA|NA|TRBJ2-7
CASSTDGPGAYEQYF
TGTGCCAGCAGCACGGACGGGCCAGGGGCCTACGAGCAGTACTTC
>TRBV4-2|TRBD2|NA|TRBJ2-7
CASSQDRRSGVNEQYF
TGTGCCAGCAGCCAAGATCGAAGAAGCGGGGTTAACGAGCAGTACTTC
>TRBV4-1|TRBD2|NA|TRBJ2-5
CASSPDRTSGGQNIMQETQYF
TGCGCCAGCAGCCCCGACCGGACTAGCGGGGGGCAAAATATCATGCAAGAGACCCAGTACTTC
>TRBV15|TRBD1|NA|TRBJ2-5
CATSRDSGTGGSQETQYF
TGTGCCACCAGCAGAGACTCCGGGACAGGGGGTTCCCAAGAGACCCAGTACTTC
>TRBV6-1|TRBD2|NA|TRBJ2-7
CASSTSGGYYEQYF
TGTGCCAGCTCTACTAGCGGAGGATACTACGAGCAGTACTTC
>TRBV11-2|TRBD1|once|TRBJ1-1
CASTHTGDTEAFF
TGTGCCAGCACCCACACAGGGGACACTGAAGCTTTCTTT
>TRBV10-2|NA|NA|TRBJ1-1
CASSGDWNTEAFF
TGCGCCAGCAGTGGTGATTGGAACACTGAAGCTTTCTTT
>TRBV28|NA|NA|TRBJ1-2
CASSLPYQGGKGNYGYTF
TGTGCCAGCAGTTTACCCTATCAAGGAGGGAAGGGGAACTATGGCTACACCTTC
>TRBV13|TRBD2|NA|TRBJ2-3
CASSPTESGLAGITDTQYF
TGTGCCAGCAGCCCGACGGAGAGTGGACTAGCGGGGATCACAGATACGCAGTATTTT
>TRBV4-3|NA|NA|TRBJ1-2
CASSQDWQGLNYGYTF
TGCGCCAGCAGCCAAGATTGGCAGGGGTTAAACTATGGCTACACCTTC
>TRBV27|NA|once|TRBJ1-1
CASGDPGPRNTEAFF
TGTGCCAGCGGGGACCCGGGGCCAAGAAACACTGAAGCTTTCTTT
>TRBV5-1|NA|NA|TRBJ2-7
CASSLAPGLMSYEQYF
TGCGCCAGCAGCTTGGCCCCGGGCTTGATGAGCTACGAGCAGTACTTC
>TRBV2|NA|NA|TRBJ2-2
CASSSPNTGELFF
TGTGCCAGCAGCAGCCCGAACACCGGGGAGCTGTTTTTT
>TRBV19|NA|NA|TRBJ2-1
CASSILGANEQFF
TGTGCCAGTAGTATACTGGGGGCCAATGAGCAGTTCTTC
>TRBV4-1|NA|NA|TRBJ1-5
CASSQDGNSNQPQHF
TGCGCCAGCAGCCAAGACGGCAATAGCAATCAGCCCCAGCATTTT
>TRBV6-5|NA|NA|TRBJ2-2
CASSSGLTGELFF
TGTGCCAGCAGCAGCGGGTTAACCGGGGAGCTGTTTTTT
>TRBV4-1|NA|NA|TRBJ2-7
CASSLPGTIDEQYF
TGCGCCAGCAGCCTCCCCGGGACAATCGACGAGCAGTACTTC
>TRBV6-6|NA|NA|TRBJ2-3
CASSYEGSTDTQYF
TGTGCCAGCAGTTACGAGGGCAGCACAGATACGCAGTATTTT
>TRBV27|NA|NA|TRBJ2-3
CASSLVGGPGDTQYF
TGTGCCAGCAGTTTAGTCGGGGGTCCGGGAGATACGCAGTATTTT
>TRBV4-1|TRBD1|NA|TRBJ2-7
CASSQGTGRTYEQYF
TGCGCCAGCAGCCAGGGGACAGGGCGAACCTACGAGCAGTACTTC
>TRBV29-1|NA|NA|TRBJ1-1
CSVEDNNTEAFF
TGCAGCGTTGAAGACAATAACACTGAAGCTTTCTTT
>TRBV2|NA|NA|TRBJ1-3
CASIGAGNTIYF
TGTGCCAGCATTGGGGCTGGAAACACCATATATTTT
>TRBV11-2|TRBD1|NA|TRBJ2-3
CASSWDRDTQYF
TGTGCCAGCAGCTGGGACAGAGATACGCAGTATTTT